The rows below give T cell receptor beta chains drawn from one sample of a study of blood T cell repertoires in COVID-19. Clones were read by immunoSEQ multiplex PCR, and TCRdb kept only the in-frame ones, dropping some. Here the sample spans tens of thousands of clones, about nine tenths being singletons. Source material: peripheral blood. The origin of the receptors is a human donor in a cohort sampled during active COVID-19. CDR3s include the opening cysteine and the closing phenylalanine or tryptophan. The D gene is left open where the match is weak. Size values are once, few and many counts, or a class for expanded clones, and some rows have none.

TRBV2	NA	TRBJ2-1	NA	TGTGCCAGCAGTGAAGCGCGATTGGTCCATGAGCAGTTCTTC	CASSEARLVHEQFF
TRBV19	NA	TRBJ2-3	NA	TGTGCCAGTTCCCTAGGAAACACAGATACGCAGTATTTT	CASSLGNTDTQYF
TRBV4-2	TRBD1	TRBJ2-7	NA	TGTGCCAGCAGCCAATCGGAACCGGGACAGGGGGCGGGCGAGCAGTACTTC	CASSQSEPGQGAGEQYF
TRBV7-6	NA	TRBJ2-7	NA	TGTGCCAGCAGCTTAAGCCGAACCTACGAGCAGTACTTC	CASSLSRTYEQYF
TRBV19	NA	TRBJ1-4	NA	TGTGCCAGTAGTTTAACCCCGGGGGTACATGAAAAACTGTTTTTT	CASSLTPGVHEKLFF
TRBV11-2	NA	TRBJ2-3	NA	TGTGCCAGCAGCTTAGCGGGAGTAGGAGATACGCAGTATTTT	CASSLAGVGDTQYF
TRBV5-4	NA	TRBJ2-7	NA	TGTGCCAGCAGCTTGGTAGGAGGGCTGGAATTAAGGGAGCAGTACTTC	CASSLVGGLELREQYF
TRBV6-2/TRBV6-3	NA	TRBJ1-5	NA	TGTGCCAGCAGTTACTCGGCACAGGGTCCATATAGCAATCAGCCCCAGCATTTT	CASSYSAQGPYSNQPQHF
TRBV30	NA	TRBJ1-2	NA	TGTGCCTGGACGCGGGCAGACCTTAACTATGGCTACACCTTC	CAWTRADLNYGYTF
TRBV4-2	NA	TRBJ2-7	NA	TGTGCCAGCAGCTCAGTCCGAGCGGAAAAATCCTACGAGCAGTACTTC	CASSSVRAEKSYEQYF
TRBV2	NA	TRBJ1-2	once	TGTGCCAGCGGACGACAGCCTCCTAACTATGGCTACACCTTC	CASGRQPPNYGYTF
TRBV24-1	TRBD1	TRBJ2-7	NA	TGTGCCACCAGTGACGACAGGGGCTACGAGCAGTACTTC	CATSDDRGYEQYF
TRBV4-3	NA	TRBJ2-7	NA	TGCGCCAGCAGCCAATTACTCTACGAGCAGTACTTC	CASSQLLYEQYF
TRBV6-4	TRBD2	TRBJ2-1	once	TGTGCCAGCAATCGACAAGCGGGGGCCACTCTTGGTGAGCAGTTCTTC	CASNRQAGATLGEQFF
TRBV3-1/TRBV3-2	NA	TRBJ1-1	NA	TGTGCCAGCAGCCCGGGGGGGCCGGGTGAAGCTTTCTTT	CASSPGGPGEAFF
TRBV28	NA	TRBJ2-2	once	TGTGCCAGCATGGTAGGAGGGAACACCGGGGAGCTGTTTTTT	CASMVGGNTGELFF
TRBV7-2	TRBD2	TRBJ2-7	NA	TGTGCCAGCAGCTTACTTGCGGGAGGGCCCTACGAGCAGTACTTC	CASSLLAGGPYEQYF
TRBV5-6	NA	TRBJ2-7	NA	TGTGCCAGCAGCTTGGGCTTGCAGGGAATGGGCGAGCAGTACTTC	CASSLGLQGMGEQYF
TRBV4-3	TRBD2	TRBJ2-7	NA	TGCGCCAGCAGCCAAGGACTAGCGGGGGCCTACGAGCAGTACTTC	CASSQGLAGAYEQYF
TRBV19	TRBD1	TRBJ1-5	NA	TGTGCCAGTAGTATGGGACAGGGGACCTTAACCGAGCCCCAGCATTTT	CASSMGQGTLTEPQHF
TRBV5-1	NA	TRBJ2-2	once	TGCGCCAGCAGCTTGGCGGCAGGTCAGAACACCGGGGAGCTGTTTTTT	CASSLAAGQNTGELFF
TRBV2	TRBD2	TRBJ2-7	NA	TGTGCCAGCAGTGACCTAGCGGGGCCAACCTCCTACGAGCAGTACTTC	CASSDLAGPTSYEQYF